The 5 T cell receptor beta chains below come from one sample, sequenced in a study of blood T cell repertoires in COVID-19. Clones were read by immunoSEQ multiplex PCR, and TCRdb kept only the in-frame ones, dropping some. The sample holds about 120,000 clones, approximately 83% seen once. The sample consisted of peripheral blood. Receptor source: a woman of 80 years or more with acute or convalescent COVID-19.

The CDR3 spells CSANSGHEQYF. CDR3 nucleotides: TGCAGTGCCAACTCAGGCCACGAGCAGTACTTC. This chain joins TRBV20-1 and TRBJ2-7; D gene uncertain. V shed 6 bases and J shed 5 bases, with 11 bases lying between them. This CDR3 comprises 11 residues. Germline CDR1 and CDR2: DFQATT and SNEGSKA (reference sequence).

CDR3: CASSAQGATRTPLHF. The CDR3 nucleotides read TGTGCCAGCAGCGCCCAGGGGGCTACCCGGACACCCCTCCACTTT. The genes are TRBV11-2 and TRBJ1-6; 8 bases agree with TRBD1. The ends lost 5 bases at V and 11 bases at J; junction bases unmatched: 11. CDR3 size: 15 residues. Looked up from germline, CDR1 is SGHAT and CDR2 is FQNNGV.

V gene TRBV6-4 combines with J gene TRBJ1-4; 8 bases agree with TRBD1. The CDR3 runs 15 residues. Germline CDR1 MRHNA, CDR2 SNTAGT. Germline trimming cut 5 bases from V and 5 bases from J; bases unmatched to any gene: 7. The CDR3 spells CASSPRTGTNEKLFF. In DNA form, the CDR3 reads TGTGCCAGCAGTCCGCGGACAGGGACAAATGAAAAACTGTTTTTT.

This clone has just a few counts. V and J are TRBV7-9 and TRBJ2-5; D possibly corresponds to TRBD1 (6 bases). CDR1 and CDR2 from the germline V gene are SEHNR and FQNEAQ (reference sequence). The CDR3 spans 13 residues. V lost 10 bases to trimming and J lost 5 bases, with 17 bases between them. For the CDR3, the DNA is TGTGCCACTACGGACAGCGGACACGAGACCCAGTACTTC. Protein: CATTDSGHETQYF.

The V call is TRBV5-5, the J call TRBJ2-1; weak D call: TRBD1 (5 bases). This CDR3 is built from 16 residues. Between the trimmed V and J ends, which lost 4 bases and 7 bases, there was a span of 21 bases. CDR1 is SGHKS and CDR2 is YYEKEE in the germline V gene (reference sequence). CDR3: CASSPVPQGGWNEQFF. DNA for the CDR3: TGTGCCAGCAGCCCGGTCCCGCAGGGTGGGTGGAATGAGCAGTTCTTC.